At least ten counts were recorded for the clone carrying this TCR beta chain. These data are taken from a study of T cells in Graves' hyperthyroidism and ophthalmopathy. What was amplified from RNA transcripts were TCR beta CDR3 regions. First-round RT-PCR targeting the TCR CDR3 was performed with the HTBI primer set. TCRdb processed the multiplex PCR reads anew with MiXCR; each CDR3 protein has one entry. The sample lists approximately 260,000 distinct CDR3 sequences; roughly 15% were seen once. The CDR3 runs to 12 residues. The trim removed 6 bases at V and 7 bases at J, leaving 3 bases unmatched. The sequence was obtained from a woman between 45 and 60 years old with Graves' hyperthyroidism that later progressed to Graves' ophthalmopathy. The gene calls are TRBV12-3 or TRBV12-4 and TRBJ1-5; 7 bases line up with TRBD1. Material for sequencing was blood. In nucleotides, the CDR3 is TGTGCCAGCAGACAGGGGCAACAGCCCCAGCATTTT. It is translated as CASRQGQQPQHF.